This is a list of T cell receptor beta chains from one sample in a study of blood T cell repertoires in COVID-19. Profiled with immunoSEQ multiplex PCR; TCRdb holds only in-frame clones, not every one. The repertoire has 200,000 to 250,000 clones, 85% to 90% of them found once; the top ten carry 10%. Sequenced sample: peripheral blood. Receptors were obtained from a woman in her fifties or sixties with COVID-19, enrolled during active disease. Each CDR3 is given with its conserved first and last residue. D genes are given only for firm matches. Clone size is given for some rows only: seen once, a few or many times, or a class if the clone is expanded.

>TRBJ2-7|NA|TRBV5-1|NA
CASSLREAYGYEQYF
TGCGCCAGCAGCTTGAGGGAGGCTTACGGGTACGAGCAGTACTTC
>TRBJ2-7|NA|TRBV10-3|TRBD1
CAISESGQGVLEQYF
TGTGCCATCAGTGAGTCAGGGCAGGGGGTTTTAGAGCAGTACTTC
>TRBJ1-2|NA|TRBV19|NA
CASSIKGGHTSYGYTF
TGTGCCAGTAGTATAAAAGGAGGGCATACCTCCTATGGCTACACCTTC
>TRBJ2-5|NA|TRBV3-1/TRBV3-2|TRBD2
CASSQAPGGYETQYF
TGTGCCAGCAGCCAAGCCCCGGGAGGTTACGAGACCCAGTACTTC
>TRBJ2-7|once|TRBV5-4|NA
CASSPRSDNYEQYF
TGTGCCAGCAGCCCACGGTCGGACAACTACGAGCAGTACTTC
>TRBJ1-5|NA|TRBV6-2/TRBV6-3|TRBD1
CASGRDSPNQPQHF
TGTGCCAGCGGCCGGGACAGCCCCAATCAGCCCCAGCATTTT
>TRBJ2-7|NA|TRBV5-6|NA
CASSSGSPREQYF
TGTGCCAGCAGCTCCGGGTCACCGAGGGAGCAGTACTTC
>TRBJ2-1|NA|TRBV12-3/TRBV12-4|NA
CASSRRREQFF
TGTGCCAGCAGTCGAAGGAGGGAGCAGTTCTTC
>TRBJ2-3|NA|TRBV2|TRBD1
CASSEVGDRVTDTQYF
TGTGCCAGCAGTGAAGTAGGGGACAGGGTTACAGATACGCAGTATTTT
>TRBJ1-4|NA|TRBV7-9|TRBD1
CASSPGTGKAANEKLFF
TGTGCCAGCAGCCCCGGGACAGGGAAAGCGGCTAATGAAAAACTGTTTTTT